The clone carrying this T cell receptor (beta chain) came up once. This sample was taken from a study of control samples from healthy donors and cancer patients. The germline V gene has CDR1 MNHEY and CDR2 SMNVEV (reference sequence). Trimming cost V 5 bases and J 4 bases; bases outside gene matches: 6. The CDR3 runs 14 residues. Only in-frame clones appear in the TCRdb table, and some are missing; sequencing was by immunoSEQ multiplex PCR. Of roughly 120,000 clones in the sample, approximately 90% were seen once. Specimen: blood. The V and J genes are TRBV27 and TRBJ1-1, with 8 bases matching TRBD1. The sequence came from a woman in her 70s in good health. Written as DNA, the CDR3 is TGTGCCAGCAGTCTGGACAGGGTTGGCACTGAAGCTTTCTTT. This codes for CASSLDRVGTEAFF.